The 9 T cell receptor beta chains given below trace back to one sample, sequenced in a study of blood T cell repertoires in COVID-19. Assay: immunoSEQ multiplex PCR; the TCRdb copy retains only in-frame clones and omits some. The top ten hold 15% to 20% of the sample, which has approximately 99,000 clones, more than 65% seen once. Sequences were obtained from peripheral blood. The source of these receptors is an elderly woman with active or convalescent COVID-19.

The rearrangement uses TRBV27 and TRBJ2-7; TRBD2 matches 8 bases. With 6 bases clipped from V and 4 bases from J, the junction kept 5 bases outside the gene matches. This CDR3 is built from 13 residues. Germline V CDR1 and CDR2: MNHEY, SMNVEV (reference sequence). CDR3 protein: CASRLAASYEQYF. The CDR3 coding sequence is TGTGCCAGCAGACTAGCGGCTTCGTACGAGCAGTACTTC.

The chain carries TRBV9 and TRBJ2-5; perhaps TRBD1 as D (6 bases). V was shortened by 1 base and J by 4 bases, with 14 bases between the two germline ends. The CDR3 sequence is 15 residues long. Germline CDR1 is SGDLS and CDR2 is YYNGEE. In DNA form, the CDR3 reads TGTGCCAGCAGCGTACACGGACAGTTAGGAGAGACCCAGTACTTC. This translates into CASSVHGQLGETQYF.

The chain recombines TRBV2 with TRBJ2-7; D remains ambiguous. V shed 7 bases and J shed 6 bases, with 16 bases lying between them. Germline-derived CDR1 and CDR2 are SNHLY and FYNNEI. CDR3 length: 13 residues. The DNA of the CDR3 is TGTGCCAGCATGCTAGAACCCCTGCGCGAGCAGTACTTC. This encodes CASMLEPLREQYF.

This clone was observed at least ten times. Other DNA sequences within the sample encode an identical CDR3. The V call is TRBV2, the J call TRBJ2-2, with D possibly being TRBD1 (6 bases). The ends were cut back, 6 bases at V and 4 bases at J, with 12 bases in the middle. The germline V gene encodes CDR1 SNHLY and CDR2 FYNNEI. The CDR3 length is 14 residues. Written as DNA, the CDR3 is TGTGCCAGCAGGGAACAGGGCCCCACCGGGGAGCTGTTTTTT. This gives the protein CASREQGPTGELFF.

The V call is TRBV11-3, the J call TRBJ2-1; a weak D match, TRBD2 (6 bases). The V gene's germline CDR1 is SGHNT and CDR2 YENEEA. This CDR3 contains 14 residues. The V end was cut by 1 base, the J end by 7 bases, with 11 bases between. In nucleotides, the CDR3 is TGTGCCAGCAGCTTAGCGGGAGTAGGGAATGAGCAGTTCTTC. It specifies CASSLAGVGNEQFF.

The rearrangement links TRBV19 to TRBJ2-7; D not certain. Per germline, CDR1 LNHDA and CDR2 SQIVND (reference sequence). This CDR3 contains 14 residues. V was trimmed by 0 bases and J by 3 bases, leaving 9 bases between them. This CDR3 reads CASSIEGLGYEQYF. The CDR3, as DNA: TGTGCCAGTAGTATAGAGGGCCTCGGCTACGAGCAGTACTTC.

The chain is built from TRBV27 and TRBJ1-5, with 8 bases fitting TRBD1. The V gene end was trimmed by 2 bases and the J gene end by 2 bases; junction bases not matched to a gene: 14. CDR1 and CDR2 from the germline V gene are MNHEY and SMNVEV (reference sequence). This CDR3 has 19 amino acids. The CDR3 loop is CASSLEDRGDDIGNQPQHF. CDR3 nucleotide sequence: TGTGCCAGCAGTTTAGAAGACAGGGGAGATGACATAGGCAATCAGCCCCAGCATTTT.

The chain uses TRBV12-5 and TRBJ1-1; TRBD1 is a possible D gene (5 bases). CDR1 and CDR2 (germline): LGHNT, FRNRAP. Trimming took 3 bases from V and 1 from J, leaving 12 bases between them. CDR3 size: 15 residues. The CDR3 region is CASGLGGTGNTEAFF. CDR3 coding DNA: TGTGCTAGTGGTTTAGGTGGAACAGGGAACACTGAAGCTTTCTTT.

This chain joins TRBV18 and TRBJ2-7, with 7 bases that match TRBD1. V was pared by 3 bases and J by 0 bases, with 5 bases of the junction left unmatched. The length of the CDR3 is 15 residues. The germline CDR1 and CDR2 sequences are KGHSH and LQKENI. The CDR3 sequence: CASSPTTGNSYEQYF. CDR3 coding DNA: TGTGCCAGCTCACCGACGACAGGGAACTCCTACGAGCAGTACTTC.